Presented here are 5 T cell receptor beta chains from one specimen sequenced in a study of blood T cell repertoires in COVID-19. TCRdb's table, derived via immunoSEQ multiplex PCR, lists solely in-frame clones and lacks some. The sample contains a few hundred thousand clones, 70% to 90% of which appear only once. Sequencing was performed on peripheral blood. The receptors stem from a man aged 50-59 years with acute or convalescent COVID-19.

Note on this clone: Distinct nucleotide sequences in the sample also encode this CDR3. V and J are TRBV6-5 and TRBJ1-1; 9 bases are shared with TRBD1. Germline CDR1 and CDR2: MNHEY and SVGAGI. This CDR3 spans 14 amino acids. The V gene end was trimmed by 6 bases and the J gene end by 1 base; junction bases not matched to a gene: 3. DNA for the CDR3: TGTGCCAGCAGACGGACAGGGGAGAACACTGAAGCTTTCTTT. Its protein product is CASRRTGENTEAFF.

A remark on this clone: The same CDR3 is also encoded by other DNA sequences in this sample. The chain joins TRBV27 to TRBJ2-5, with a weak D call TRBD1 (5 bases). Trimming cost V 6 bases and J 5 bases, with 13 bases left between them. CDR1 and CDR2 from the germline V gene are MNHEY and SMNVEV (reference sequence). The CDR3 extends over 13 amino acids. CDR3 sequence (DNA): TGTGCCAGCAGCATTAGGGGAAGGGAGACCCAGTACTTC. Protein product: CASSIRGRETQYF.

The rearrangement links TRBV25-1 to TRBJ2-1; 7 bases fit TRBD1. The ends lost 6 bases at V and 6 bases at J; junction bases unmatched: 14. Per germline, CDR1 MGHDK and CDR2 SYGVNS. The CDR3 totals 16 residues. The CDR3 DNA reads as TGTGCCAGCAGCCAGGGGGAGAAGCACCGGGGCAATGAGCAGTTCTTC. This translates into CASSQGEKHRGNEQFF. Full variable domain (remainder filled in from reference TRBV25-1 and TRBJ2-1): EADIYQTPRYLVIGTGKKITLECSQTMGHDKMYWYQQDPGMELHLIHYSYGVNSTEKGDLSSESTVSRIRTEHFPLTLESARPSHTSQYLCASSQGEKHRGNEQFFGPGTRLTVL.

This clone was observed a single time. V usage is TRBV9 and J usage is TRBJ1-4; tentatively, D is TRBD1 (6 bases). Germline values: CDR1 SGDLS, CDR2 YYNGEE. Trimming cost V 4 bases and J 3 bases, with 13 bases left between them. This CDR3 is built from 15 residues. CDR3 sequence reads: CASSLRTAPNEKLFF. CDR3 coding DNA: TGTGCCAGCAGCCTTCGGACAGCTCCTAATGAAAAACTGTTTTTT. Based on the CDR3 plus reference TRBV9 and TRBJ1-4, the full variable domain is DSGVTQTPKHLITATGQRVTLRCSPRSGDLSVYWYQQSLDQGLQFLIQYYNGEERAKGNILERFSAQQFPDLHSELNLSSLELGDSALYFCASSLRTAPNEKLFFGSGTQLSVL.

J is TRBJ1-3 and V is TRBV5-1, with D uncertain. The CDR3 loop spans 13 amino acids. Germline V gene lookup returns CDR1 SGHRS and CDR2 YFSETQ. The ends were cut back, 6 bases at V and 0 bases at J, with 7 bases in the middle. Here the CDR3 reads CASKPGSGNTIYF. The CDR3 nucleotides read TGCGCCAGCAAGCCGGGCTCTGGAAACACCATATATTTT. Full variable domain (rest looked up from reference TRBV5-1 and TRBJ1-3): KAGVTQTPRYLIKTRGQQVTLSCSPISGHRSVSWYQQTPGQGLQFLFEYFSETQRNKGNFPGRFSGRQFSNSRSEMNVSTLELGDSALYLCASKPGSGNTIYFGEGSWLTVV.